This T cell receptor (beta chain) was identified during a study of CD8 T cells in ankylosing spondylitis. With molecular barcodes, quantitative 5'-RACE was used to make the TCR beta libraries. TCRdb recomputed calls from the 5' RACE reads with MiXCR, one row per CDR3 protein. The table lists about 800,000 distinct CDR3 sequences, 12% of them singletons. Concerning this clonotype: Its antigen remains unidentified.

Regarding the study as a whole: Disease-linked clones reportedly showed significant enrichment in matched ankylosing spondylitis synovial fluid. Typical of ankylosing spondylitis blood, it appeared, was a TCR beta motif of 7 or 8 highly homologous variants.

Germline V gene data show CDR1 as MNHEY and CDR2 as SVGEGT. The CDR3 runs to 13 residues. The V and J ends lost 10 bases and 2 bases respectively, with 12 bases between them. Sequenced material: blood, either unsorted or a sorted T cell fraction (not recorded which). V and J are TRBV6-2 or TRBV6-3 and TRBJ2-1; weak D call: TRBD2 (5 bases). This clonotype was obtained from a male donor with ankylosing spondylitis. Here the CDR3 reads CAIRRSTYNEQFF. DNA for the CDR3: TGTGCCATCCGGAGGAGTACCTACAATGAGCAGTTCTTC.